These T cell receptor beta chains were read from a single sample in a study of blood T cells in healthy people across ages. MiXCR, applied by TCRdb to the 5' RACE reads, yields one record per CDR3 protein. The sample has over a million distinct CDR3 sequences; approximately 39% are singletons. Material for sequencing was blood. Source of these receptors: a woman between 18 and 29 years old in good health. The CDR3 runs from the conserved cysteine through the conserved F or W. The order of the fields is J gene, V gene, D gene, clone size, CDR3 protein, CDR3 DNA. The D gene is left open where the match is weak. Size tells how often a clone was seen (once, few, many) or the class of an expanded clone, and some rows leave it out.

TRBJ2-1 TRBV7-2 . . CASSPRPSTNEQFF TGTGCCAGCAGCCCCAGGCCCTCCACTAATGAGCAGTTCTTC
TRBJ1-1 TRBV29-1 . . CSVRGLNTEAFF TGCAGCGTTAGGGGGTTGAACACTGAAGCTTTCTTT
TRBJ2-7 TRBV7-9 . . CASTSSWGRGSHEQYF TGTGCCAGCACGTCTTCCTGGGGACGGGGGAGTCATGAGCAGTACTTC
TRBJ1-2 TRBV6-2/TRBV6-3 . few CASSYAESGYTF TGTGCCAGCAGTTACGCGGAAAGTGGCTACACCTTC
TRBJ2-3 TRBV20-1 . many CSAEGLSTDTQYF TGCAGTGCTGAGGGACTGAGCACAGATACGCAGTATTTT
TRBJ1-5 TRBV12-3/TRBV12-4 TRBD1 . CASSYNRGQQPQHF TGTGCCAGCAGTTATAACAGGGGACAACAGCCCCAGCATTTT
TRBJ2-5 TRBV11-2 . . CASSARDWYQETQYF TGTGCCAGCAGCGCCCGGGACTGGTACCAAGAGACCCAGTACTTC
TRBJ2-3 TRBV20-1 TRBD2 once CSAIGLAGFTDTQYF TGCAGTGCCATCGGACTAGCGGGGTTCACAGATACGCAGTATTTT
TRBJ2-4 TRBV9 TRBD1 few CASSARDRFQQYF TGTGCCAGCAGCGCCCGGGACAGATTCCAGCAGTACTTC
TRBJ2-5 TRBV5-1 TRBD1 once CASSLDDATGEETQYF TGCGCCAGCAGCTTGGACGACGCCACAGGGGAAGAGACCCAGTACTTC
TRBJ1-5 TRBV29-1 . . CSVELSGDQPQHF TGCAGCGTTGAATTATCAGGAGATCAGCCCCAGCATTTT
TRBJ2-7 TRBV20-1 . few CSARVEERVPYEQYF TGCAGTGCTAGAGTGGAGGAGCGGGTACCCTACGAGCAGTACTTC
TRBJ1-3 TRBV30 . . CAWRSGNTIYF TGTGCCTGGCGATCTGGAAACACCATATATTTT
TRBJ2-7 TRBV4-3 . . CASSQGSGLIYEQYF TGCGCCAGCAGCCAAGGATCGGGACTGATTTACGAGCAGTACTTC
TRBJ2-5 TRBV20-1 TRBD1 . CSGTGVETQYF TGCAGTGGCACAGGGGTCGAGACCCAGTACTTC
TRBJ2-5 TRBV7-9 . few CASSLAGGFETQYF TGTGCCAGCAGCTTAGCCGGGGGTTTCGAGACCCAGTACTTC
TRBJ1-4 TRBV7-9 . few CASTPDRGRLGEKLFF TGTGCCAGCACCCCGGATCGGGGGCGCCTCGGTGAAAAACTGTTTTTT
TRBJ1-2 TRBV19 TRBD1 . CASSVRDRGGGYTF TGTGCCAGTAGTGTCCGGGACAGGGGCGGTGGCTACACCTTC
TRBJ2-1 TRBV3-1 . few CASTGENEQFF TGTGCCAGCACGGGGGAGAATGAGCAGTTCTTC
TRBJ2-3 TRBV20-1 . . CSAISPRGNRYSDTQYF TGCAGTGCTATTAGTCCCCGCGGAAACCGTTATTCAGATACGCAGTATTTT
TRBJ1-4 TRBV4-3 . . CASSQGADLSEKLFF TGCGCCAGCAGCCAAGGGGCGGACCTCTCCGAAAAACTGTTTTTT
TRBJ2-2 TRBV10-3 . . CAISDTNTGELFF TGTGCCATCAGTGACACAAACACCGGGGAGCTGTTTTTT
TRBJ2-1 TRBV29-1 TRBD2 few CSVVRGVAYNEQFF TGCAGCGTTGTCCGGGGGGTCGCCTACAATGAGCAGTTCTTC
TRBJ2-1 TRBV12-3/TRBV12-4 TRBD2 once CASSRLGGVNEQFF TGTGCCAGCAGCCGCCTGGGGGGGGTCAATGAGCAGTTCTTC
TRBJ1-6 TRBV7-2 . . CASSLNNRVGNSPLHF TGTGCCAGCAGCCTAAATAACAGGGTTGGCAATTCACCCCTCCACTTT
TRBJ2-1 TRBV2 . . CASRGGPEQFF TGTGCCAGCAGGGGGGGTCCGGAGCAGTTCTTC